The rows below give T cell receptor beta chains drawn from one sample of a study of T cells in Graves' hyperthyroidism and ophthalmopathy. Using its own MiXCR run on the multiplex PCR reads, TCRdb lists one record per CDR3 protein. The table lists 93,000 or so distinct CDR3 sequences, 47% of them singletons, with under 30% in the top ten. The sequenced sample consisted of blood. The source is a man between 40 and 49 years old with Graves' hyperthyroidism. Both conserved end residues are trimmed from each CDR3.

J | V | CDR3
TRBJ1-6 | TRBV28 | ASRRDRVTSPLH
TRBJ1-1 | TRBV5-1 | AGSPGAVNTEAF
TRBJ2-7 | TRBV5-8 | AWNHDRAGNEQY
TRBJ1-4 | TRBV5-1 | ASSLGQGELNEKLF
TRBJ1-5 | TRBV19 | ASSRQGGQPQH
TRBJ2-7 | TRBV7-9 | ASSWDRAYEQY
TRBJ1-5 | TRBV20-1 | SARDGNQPQH
TRBJ2-3 | TRBV9 | ASSDRLAGWRGDTQY
TRBJ1-2 | TRBV24-1 | ASSDWGREF
TRBJ1-1 | TRBV3-1 | ASSQGTTAF
TRBJ2-7 | TRBV6-4 | ASSLGGGWVYEQY
TRBJ2-5 | TRBV7-2 | ASSSGRTSGGETQY
TRBJ2-3 | TRBV5-4 | ASSLAGGIGTQY
TRBJ2-2 | TRBV29-1 | SVLRDHELF
TRBJ1-4 | TRBV20-1 | SARMTNEKLF
TRBJ2-3 | TRBV9 | ASSVGQSSTDTQY
TRBJ2-3 | TRBV20-1 | SGLDVSTDTQY
TRBJ1-1 | TRBV11-3 | ASSGRGTEAF
TRBJ2-1 | TRBV7-8 | ASSHSRYNEQF
TRBJ2-3 | TRBV12-3/TRBV12-4 | ASSPQREGLASTDTQY
TRBJ1-2 | TRBV5-1 | ASSPDRESYYGYT
TRBJ1-1 | TRBV20-1 | SSLRGTGLGTEAF
TRBJ2-1 | TRBV6-1 | ASSEWGGRGNEQF
TRBJ1-2 | TRBV10-3 | AISGSPGNYGYT
TRBJ2-6 | TRBV7-2 | ASSYRQPGANVLT
TRBJ2-7 | TRBV6-2/TRBV6-3 | ASFRDSSPYEQY
TRBJ2-5 | TRBV12-3/TRBV12-4 | ASGFGAGY